The 10 T cell receptor beta chains given below trace back to one sample, sequenced in a study of blood T cell repertoires in COVID-19. Clones were read by immunoSEQ multiplex PCR, and TCRdb kept only the in-frame ones, dropping some. The repertoire consists of 50,000 or so clones, with 90% occurring once and the leading ten covering roughly 9.7%. Sequenced sample: peripheral blood. All receptors derive from an elderly woman with acute or convalescent COVID-19.

The chain employs TRBV5-8 and TRBJ2-1, with D perhaps TRBD1 (5 bases). This CDR3 has 15 amino acids. V gave up 7 bases and J gave up 1 base, with 15 bases separating them. Germline V gene lookup returns CDR1 SGHTS and CDR2 YDEGEE. The CDR3: CASSPRAGSYNEQFF. In nucleotides, the CDR3 is TGTGCCAGCTCCCCAAGGGCAGGGTCCTACAATGAGCAGTTCTTC.

V gene TRBV19 combines with J gene TRBJ2-3, with a tentative D call TRBD2 (5 bases). The length of the CDR3 is 17 residues. V lost 4 bases to trimming and J lost 6 bases, with 23 bases between them. Looked up from germline, CDR1 is LNHDA and CDR2 is SQIVND (reference sequence). The CDR3 coding sequence is TGTGCCAGTAGTACTTCCCCAAGCGGCACTAGGAGGGATACGCAGTATTTT. Translation gives CASSTSPSGTRRDTQYF.

V and J are TRBV3-1 (or the pseudogene TRBV3-2) and TRBJ2-2; 13 nucleotides agree with TRBD2. CDR3 length: 20 residues. Germline-derived CDR1 and CDR2 are LGHDT and YNNKEL (reference sequence). With 0 bases clipped from V and 4 bases from J, the junction kept 11 bases outside the gene matches. The CDR3 loop reads CASSQDPGGGLAGATGELFF. The CDR3 nucleotides read TGTGCCAGCAGCCAAGATCCGGGGGGAGGACTAGCGGGAGCCACCGGGGAGCTGTTTTTT.

This clone showed up just once. V gene TRBV6-2 or TRBV6-3 combines with J gene TRBJ1-1, with a tentative D call TRBD1 (5 bases). This CDR3 contains 14 residues. V was shortened by 5 bases and J by 1 base, with 11 bases between the two germline ends. The germline CDR1 and CDR2 sequences are MNHEY and SVGEGT. The CDR3 nucleotides are TGTGCCAGCAGTATCACAGGCGGGAACACTGAAGCTTTCTTT. Protein product: CASSITGGNTEAFF.

This clone was detected a few times. The chain has TRBV7-3 and TRBJ1-1; 9 bases are a match to TRBD1. CDR1 and CDR2 from the germline V gene are SGHTA and FQGTGA. The CDR3 is 15 amino acids. V trimming: 6 bases; J trimming: 0 bases; junction bases outside the gene matches: 5. CDR3 region: CASRLQGALNTEAFF. The CDR3 coding sequence is TGTGCCAGCAGATTACAGGGGGCGTTGAACACTGAAGCTTTCTTT.

V is TRBV7-2 and J is TRBJ2-2; TRBD2 matches 10 bases. The CDR3 totals 14 residues. Per germline, CDR1 SGHTA and CDR2 FQGNSA. The V and J ends lost 4 bases and 6 bases, in that order; junction bases with no gene match: 2. The CDR3 spells CASSSGLAAGELFF. DNA of the CDR3: TGTGCCAGCAGCTCCGGACTAGCGGCCGGGGAGCTGTTTTTT. The full variable domain, in which reference TRBV7-2 and TRBJ2-2 provide the parts outside the CDR3, is GAGVSQSPSNKVTEKGKDVELRCDPISGHTALYWYRQSLGQGLEFLIYFQGNSAPDKSGLPSDRFSAERTGGSVSTLTIQRTQQEDSAVYLCASSSGLAAGELFFGEGSRLTVL.

The rearrangement joins TRBV19 to TRBJ1-2, with a weak D call TRBD1 (6 bases). Germline-derived CDR1 and CDR2 are LNHDA and SQIVND (reference sequence). The CDR3 totals 16 residues. Trimming took off 0 bases at V and 4 bases at J, with 15 bases between the two ends. For the CDR3, the DNA is TGTGCCAGTAGTATAGAAGAAGGGGGACCTCTCTATGGCTACACCTTC. Its translation is CASSIEEGGPLYGYTF.

The chain carries TRBV27 and TRBJ1-5, with 7 bases that match TRBD1. There are 12 residues in the CDR3. V lost 9 bases and J lost 9; bases outside the gene matches: 8. Germline V CDR1 and CDR2: MNHEY, SMNVEV (reference sequence). The CDR3 region has the DNA TGTGCCAGTAAGACAGGGACGGGGCCCCAGCATTTT. This translates into CASKTGTGPQHF.

The V and J genes are TRBV5-5 and TRBJ1-4, with 7 bases matching TRBD1. The length of the CDR3 is 15 residues. V trimming: 6 bases; J trimming: 0 bases; junction bases outside the gene matches: 5. Per germline, CDR1 SGHKS and CDR2 YYEKEE (reference sequence). CDR3 loop: CASTGQRTTNEKLFF. CDR3 in DNA: TGTGCCAGCACGGGACAGCGTACAACTAATGAAAAACTGTTTTTT. Variable domain in full (rest from reference TRBV5-5 and TRBJ1-4): DAGVTQSPTHLIKTRGQQVTLRCSPISGHKSVSWYQQVLGQGPQFIFQYYEKEERGRGNFPDRFSARQFPNYSSELNVNALLLGDSALYLCASTGQRTTNEKLFFGSGTQLSVL.

CDR3 sequence (DNA): TGTGCCAGCAGCCGAAGGACAGGGGTCTTCATCTCTGGAAACACCATATATTTT. It yields the protein CASSRRTGVFISGNTIYF. The rearrangement joins TRBV5-6 to TRBJ1-3; 9 bases align to TRBD1. V was pared by 4 bases and J by 0 bases, with 11 bases of the junction left unmatched. The germline gives CDR1 SGHDT, CDR2 YYEEEE. The CDR3 is made up of 18 amino acids.